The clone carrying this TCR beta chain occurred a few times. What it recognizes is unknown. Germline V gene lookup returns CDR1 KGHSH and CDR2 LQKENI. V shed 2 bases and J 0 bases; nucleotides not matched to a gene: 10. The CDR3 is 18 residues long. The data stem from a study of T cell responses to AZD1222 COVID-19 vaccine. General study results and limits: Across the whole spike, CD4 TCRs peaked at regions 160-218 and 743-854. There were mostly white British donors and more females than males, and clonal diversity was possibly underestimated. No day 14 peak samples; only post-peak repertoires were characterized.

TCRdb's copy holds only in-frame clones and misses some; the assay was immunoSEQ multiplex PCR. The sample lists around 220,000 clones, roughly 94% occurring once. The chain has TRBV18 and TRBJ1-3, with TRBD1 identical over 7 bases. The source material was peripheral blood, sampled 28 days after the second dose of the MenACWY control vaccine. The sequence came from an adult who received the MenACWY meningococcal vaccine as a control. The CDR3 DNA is TGTGCCAGCTCACCAATGGGGGGACAGCCTAACTCTGGAAACACCATATATTTT. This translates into CASSPMGGQPNSGNTIYF.